This T cell receptor beta chain was profiled in a study of early T cells in non-severe SARS-CoV-2 infection. Overall study: Unsorted whole-blood RNA was sequenced in bulk, leaving chains unpaired. Notes on the study in general: Private and CD4 specificities were missed by VDJdb matching, which favored anti-spike CD8 responses.

In its sample, this clonotype is medium-sized. Its antigen is not known. Germline V gives CDR1 SGHVS, CDR2 FNYEAQ. Trimming removed 0 bases at V and 2 bases at J, with 7 bases between. This CDR3 contains 14 residues. The TCR library protocol attached unique molecular identifiers to the individual cDNA molecules. TCRdb itself ran the 5' RACE reads through MiXCR, one entry per CDR3 protein. The table has 20,000 to 25,000 distinct CDR3 sequences, 3% to 4.5% seen once. Sequencing input: whole blood. The rearrangement links TRBV7-6 to TRBJ1-1, with D uncertain. The clonotype comes from an adult who was a healthcare worker with PCR-confirmed SARS-CoV-2 infection or an uninfected control (not recorded which). CDR3 bases: TGTGCCAGCAGCTTAGCAGGAGTTAACACTGAAGCTTTCTTT. Protein product: CASSLAGVNTEAFF.